The 25 T cell receptor beta chains below all came from one sample that was sequenced in a study of identifying expanded T cells in peripheral blood. Libraries were prepared by immunoSEQ multiplex PCR; TCRdb keeps only in-frame clonotypes and omits some of them. This sample has around 63,000 clones, with over 75% found just once. Sequenced input: blood. All receptors derive from a person between 18 and 75 years old in good health.

The rearrangement joins TRBV4-2 to TRBJ2-7, with 11 bases fitting TRBD1. Germline CDR1 LGHNA, CDR2 YNFKEQ. The CDR3 length is 17 residues. The trim removed 1 base at V and 3 bases at J, leaving 8 bases unmatched. CDR3 DNA: TGTGCCAGCAGCCAAGTCGTAGGACAGGGGGCTGTCTACGAGCAGTACTTC. It codes for CASSQVVGQGAVYEQYF.

This rearrangement joins TRBV7-7 to TRBJ2-5; tentative D call: TRBD1 (6 bases). The DNA end favors TRBJ2-7, so the J call may be wrong. Germline V CDR1 and CDR2: SSHAT, FNYEAQ (reference sequence). The length of the CDR3 is 14 residues. CDR3 in amino acids: CASSPTRDIYEQYF. CDR3 DNA sequence: TGTGCCAGCAGCCCAACACGGGACATCTACGAGCAGTACTTC.

The rearrangement joins TRBV30 to TRBJ2-1; the match to TRBD2 covers 10 bases. The CDR3 contains 15 residues. V lost 0 bases and J lost 3; bases outside the gene matches: 2. The germline gives CDR1 GTSNPN, CDR2 SVGIG (reference sequence). In DNA, the CDR3 is TGTGCCTGGAGTGTCCTAGCGGGGGACTACAATGAGCAGTTCTTC. Protein: CAWSVLAGDYNEQFF.

The rearrangement joins TRBV4-2 to TRBJ1-1; 7 nucleotides match TRBD1. There are 16 residues in the CDR3. Germline trimming cut 4 bases from V and 2 bases from J; bases unmatched to any gene: 10. The germline V gene has CDR1 LGHNA and CDR2 YNFKEQ. CDR3 sequence reads: CASSLEGASVNTEAFF. The CDR3, as DNA: TGTGCCAGCAGCCTAGAGGGGGCTAGTGTTAACACTGAAGCTTTCTTT.

The chain employs TRBV25-1 and TRBJ2-7; 7 nucleotides match TRBD1. V shed 3 bases, J shed 9 bases, and the junction held 8 bases outside the gene matches. This CDR3 comprises 13 residues. Germline V gene lookup returns CDR1 MGHDK and CDR2 SYGVNS. The CDR3 DNA is TGTGCCAGCAGTGATCCGGGACAGAAAGGGCAGTACTTC. This encodes CASSDPGQKGQYF.

The chain carries TRBV6-4 and TRBJ1-1; D gene unclear. Trimming took 0 bases from V and 6 from J, leaving 14 bases between them. The length of the CDR3 is 15 residues. CDR1 and CDR2 from the germline V gene are MRHNA and SNTAGT. This chain's CDR3 is CASSDSPDPEAEAFF. CDR3 sequence (DNA): TGTGCCAGCAGTGACTCCCCCGATCCTGAGGCTGAAGCTTTCTTT.

The genes are TRBV27 and TRBJ1-1; a weak D match, TRBD1 (6 bases). Germline V gene lookup returns CDR1 MNHEY and CDR2 SMNVEV (reference sequence). Between the trimmed V and J ends, which lost 0 bases and 7 bases, there was a span of 15 bases. The CDR3 runs to 15 residues. DNA of the CDR3: TGTGCCAGCAGTTTATCATGGGGAAAGGGGGATGAAGCTTTCTTT. Amino acids: CASSLSWGKGDEAFF.

The chain links TRBV19 to TRBJ2-2; no clear D gene. The V gene's germline CDR1 is LNHDA and CDR2 SQIVND (reference sequence). The CDR3 is 16 residues long. Trimming stripped 3 bases from V and 0 bases from J, with 11 bases between. The CDR3 reads CASSISGRTNTGELFF. The DNA for the CDR3 is TGTGCCAGTAGTATTTCTGGGCGAACGAACACCGGGGAGCTGTTTTTT. The full variable domain, in which reference TRBV19 and TRBJ2-2 provide the parts outside the CDR3, is DGGITQSPKYLFRKEGQNVTLSCEQNLNHDAMYWYRQDPGQGLRLIYYSQIVNDFQKGDIAEGYSVSREKKESFPLTVTSAQKNPTAFYLCASSISGRTNTGELFFGEGSRLTVL.

The V and J genes are TRBV6-5 and TRBJ1-1, with D unresolved. V shed 2 bases and J shed 1 base, with 14 bases lying between them. Germline CDR1 and CDR2: MNHEY and SVGAGI. This CDR3 comprises 16 residues. The CDR3 sequence is CASSYRDFGWNTEAFF. The CDR3 coding sequence is TGTGCCAGCAGTTACAGAGATTTCGGGTGGAACACTGAAGCTTTCTTT.

This clone has just one count. The chain recombines TRBV28 with TRBJ2-1; D is unresolved. The CDR3 has 10 amino acids. Between the trimmed V and J ends, which lost 10 bases and 7 bases, there was a span of 8 bases. Germline CDR1 and CDR2: MDHEN and SYDVKM. In DNA form, the CDR3 reads TGTGCCACCAATGGTAATGAGCAGTTCTTC. Its protein product is CATNGNEQFF.

The chain uses TRBV4-3 and TRBJ2-1; either TRBD1 or TRBD2 may fit D (5 bases each). This CDR3 region has 17 residues. The V gene's germline CDR1 is LGHNA and CDR2 YSLEER. Deletions cut 0 bases from V and 4 bases from J, with 16 bases between. The CDR3 region is CASSQDASGTGYNEQFF. The CDR3 coding sequence is TGCGCCAGCAGCCAAGACGCCTCCGGGACGGGGTACAATGAGCAGTTCTTC.

This sequence joins TRBV6-1 and TRBJ1-5; D not resolved. The germline V and J ends were trimmed by 10 bases and 0 bases, with 10 bases remaining between them. The germline V gene has CDR1 MNHNS and CDR2 SASEGT. This CDR3 contains 13 residues. CDR3 loop: CATGQSSNQPQHF. CDR3 nucleotides: TGTGCCACCGGCCAATCTAGCAATCAGCCCCAGCATTTT.

J is TRBJ2-1 and V is TRBV18, with D possibly called TRBD1 or TRBD2 (5 bases each). Per the germline V gene, CDR1 is KGHSH and CDR2 is LQKENI. Between the trimmed V and J ends, which lost 3 bases and 4 bases, there was a span of 10 bases. This CDR3 contains 14 residues. CDR3 nucleotide sequence: TGTGCCAGCTCACCTCCGGGGCAGTACAATGAGCAGTTCTTC. Translation: CASSPPGQYNEQFF. Complete variable domain (other parts from reference TRBV18 and TRBJ2-1): NAGVMQNPRHLVRRRGQEARLRCSPMKGHSHVYWYRQLPEEGLKFMVYLQKENIIDESGMPKERFSAEFPKEGPSILRIQQVVRGDSAAYFCASSPPGQYNEQFFGPGTRLTVL.

The chain combines TRBV4-2 with TRBJ1-6; 7 bases are a match to TRBD1. CDR1 and CDR2 from the germline V gene are LGHNA and YNFKEQ. The CDR3 contains 16 residues. J gave up 6 bases and V 1 base, and 6 bases lay outside the gene matches. CDR3 sequence reads: CASSQVLAGGNSPLHF. The CDR3 DNA reads TGTGCCAGCAGCCAAGTTCTGGCAGGGGGTAATTCACCCCTCCACTTT.

The chain links TRBV2 to TRBJ1-2; TRBD1 aligns across 8 bases. The CDR3 consists of 15 residues. Germline assignment: CDR1 SNHLY and CDR2 FYNNEI. V was clipped by 6 bases and J by 10 bases; unmatched bases: 16. The CDR3 spells CASRTGTGFVSDYTF. Here the CDR3 DNA reads TGTGCCAGCAGGACTGGGACAGGTTTTGTGTCTGACTACACCTTC.

This clone has just one count. The chain links TRBV29-1 to TRBJ1-2; D remains ambiguous. The ends were cut back, 4 bases at V and 6 bases at J, with 3 bases in the middle. This CDR3 spans 9 amino acids. CDR1 is SQVTM, CDR2 ANQGSEA, per germline. The CDR3, as DNA: TGCAGCGTTGGCGATGGCTACACCTTC. It translates to CSVGDGYTF.

The chain is built from TRBV27 and TRBJ2-5; 15 nucleotides line up with TRBD2. Germline CDR1 MNHEY, CDR2 SMNVEV (reference sequence). The trim removed 7 bases at V and 4 bases at J, leaving 13 bases unmatched. The CDR3 has 18 amino acids. For the CDR3, the DNA is TGTGCCAGCAAAAGTCCGGGACTAGCGGGAGGTAGGGGAGAGACCCAGTACTTC. Translated: CASKSPGLAGGRGETQYF.

V gene TRBV7-8 combines with J gene TRBJ1-2; TRBD1 matches 9 bases. Trimming at V came to 6 bases and at J to 8 bases, leaving 16 bases not matched to a gene. The CDR3 has 16 residues. Germline V lookup: CDR1 SGHVS, CDR2 FQNEAQ. CDR3 sequence (DNA): TGTGCCAGCAGATCCGGGACAGGGCCTCTGAAGGGGGGCTACACCTTC. Protein sequence: CASRSGTGPLKGGYTF.

This clone was seen only a few times. V gene TRBV30 combines with J gene TRBJ2-1; weak D call: TRBD2 (6 bases). Germline lookup yields CDR1 GTSNPN and CDR2 SVGIG (reference sequence). V dropped 0 bases and J dropped 3 bases, with 12 bases sitting between them. This CDR3 region has 15 residues. As DNA, the CDR3 is TGTGCCTGGAGTGTACGCGGGCGGGACTACAATGAGCAGTTCTTC. Translation: CAWSVRGRDYNEQFF.

The genes are TRBV6-5 and TRBJ2-5; TRBD2 is a possible D gene (6 bases). Germline lookup yields CDR1 MNHEY and CDR2 SVGAGI. There are 14 residues in the CDR3. The V gene lost 6 bases and the J gene lost 4 bases, with 15 bases spanning the gap. CDR3 amino acids: CASSTSWGGETQYF. Written as DNA, the CDR3 is TGTGCCAGCAGCACTAGCTGGGGCGGAGAGACCCAGTACTTC.

The chain uses TRBV5-4 and TRBJ2-1, with D perhaps being TRBD1 or TRBD2 (6 bases each). The germline gives CDR1 SGHNT, CDR2 YYREEE (reference sequence). V lost 2 bases, J lost 4 bases, and 13 bases lay in between. CDR3 length equals 15 residues. The CDR3 region has the DNA TGTGCCAGCAGCTTTACCGGGGGCGGGTACAATGAGCAGTTCTTC. This translates into CASSFTGGGYNEQFF.

The rearrangement uses TRBV7-9 and TRBJ1-6; 9 bases are a match to TRBD1. Unmatched junction bases numbered 4, after V lost 6 bases and J lost 4 bases. CDR1 and CDR2 from the germline V gene are SEHNR and FQNEAQ (reference sequence). CDR3 length: 15 amino acids. CDR3 amino acids: CASRVGTGYNSPLHF. The CDR3 DNA reads as TGTGCCAGCAGGGTTGGGACAGGGTATAATTCACCCCTCCACTTT. Full variable domain (missing parts from reference TRBV7-9 and TRBJ1-6): DTGVSQNPRHKITKRGQNVTFRCDPISEHNRLYWYRQTLGQGPEFLTYFQNEAQLEKSRLLSDRFSAERPKGSFSTLEIQRTEQGDSAMYLCASRVGTGYNSPLHFGNGTRLTVT.

This chain joins TRBV5-4 and TRBJ1-2; D perhaps matches TRBD1 (5 bases). Trimming cost V 3 bases and J 5 bases, with 8 bases left between them. Germline CDR1 reads SGHNT; CDR2 reads YYREEE (reference sequence). CDR3 length: 12 residues. The CDR3 coding sequence is TGTGCCAGCAGCTCACAGGAGTATGGCTACACCTTC. Its translation: CASSSQEYGYTF.

The rearrangement links TRBV28 to TRBJ1-5, with a weak D call TRBD1 (6 bases). The CDR3 length is 16 residues. Germline CDR1 and CDR2: MDHEN and SYDVKM. V was cut by 5 bases and J by 0 bases, with 14 bases left in between. CDR3 in DNA: TGTGCCAGCAGTCCCGGGGACACCTATAGCAATCAGCCCCAGCATTTT. It specifies CASSPGDTYSNQPQHF.

The chain uses TRBV30 and TRBJ2-7; 7 positions match TRBD2. Germline CDR1 and CDR2: GTSNPN and SVGIG (reference sequence). This CDR3 has 14 residues. V shed 1 base, J shed 4 bases, and the junction held 7 bases outside the gene matches. Here the CDR3 DNA reads TGTGCCTGGAGTGCCGGTACTAGCGTATACGAGCAGTACTTC. Translated: CAWSAGTSVYEQYF.